The sequence of this T cell receptor beta chain was determined in a study of CD8 T cells in ankylosing spondylitis. This clonotype rates as medium-sized (0.01 to 0.1%). MiXCR, applied by TCRdb to the 5' RACE reads, yields one record per CDR3 protein. In the table there are some 140,000 distinct CDR3 sequences, roughly 8.8% of which are singletons. Germline CDR1 is LNHNV and CDR2 is YYDKDF (reference sequence). The V and J ends lost 0 bases and 0 bases respectively, with 9 bases between them. The CDR3 runs 16 residues. The sequenced sample was synovial fluid, either unsorted or a sorted T cell fraction (not recorded which). This chain joins TRBV15 and TRBJ1-5, with TRBD1 as a possible D gene (5 bases). This sequence was found in a male donor with ankylosing spondylitis. CDR3 bases: TGTGCCACCAGCAGAGATTTAGGGGCTAGCAATCAGCCCCAGCATTTT. It translates to CATSRDLGASNQPQHF.